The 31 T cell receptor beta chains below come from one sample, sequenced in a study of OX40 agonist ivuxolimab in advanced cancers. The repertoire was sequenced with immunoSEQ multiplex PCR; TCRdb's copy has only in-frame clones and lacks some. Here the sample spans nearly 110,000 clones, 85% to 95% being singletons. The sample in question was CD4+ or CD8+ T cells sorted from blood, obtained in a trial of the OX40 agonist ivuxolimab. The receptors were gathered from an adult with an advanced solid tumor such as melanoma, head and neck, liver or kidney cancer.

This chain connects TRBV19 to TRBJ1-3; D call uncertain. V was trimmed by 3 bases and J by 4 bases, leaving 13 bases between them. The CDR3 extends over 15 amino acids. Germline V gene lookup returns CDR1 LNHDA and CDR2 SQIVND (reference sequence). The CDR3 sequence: CASSIDGSWGNTIYF. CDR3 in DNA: TGTGCCAGTAGTATCGACGGATCTTGGGGAAACACCATATATTTT.

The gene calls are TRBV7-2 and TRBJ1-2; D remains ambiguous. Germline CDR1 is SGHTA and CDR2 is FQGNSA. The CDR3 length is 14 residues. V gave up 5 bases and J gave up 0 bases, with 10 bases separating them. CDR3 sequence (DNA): TGTGCCAGCAGCCAAGGATCGGCTAACTATGGCTACACCTTC. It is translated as CASSQGSANYGYTF. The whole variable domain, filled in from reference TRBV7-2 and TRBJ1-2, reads GAGVSQSPSNKVTEKGKDVELRCDPISGHTALYWYRQSLGQGLEFLIYFQGNSAPDKSGLPSDRFSAERTGGSVSTLTIQRTQQEDSAVYLCASSQGSANYGYTFGSGTRLTVV.

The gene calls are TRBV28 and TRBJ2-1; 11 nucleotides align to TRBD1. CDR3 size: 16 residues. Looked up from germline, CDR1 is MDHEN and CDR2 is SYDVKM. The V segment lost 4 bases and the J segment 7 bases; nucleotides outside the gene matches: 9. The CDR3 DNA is TGTGCCAGCAGTTCCCCTGGACAGGGGGCGCGGAATGAGCAGTTCTTC. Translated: CASSSPGQGARNEQFF.

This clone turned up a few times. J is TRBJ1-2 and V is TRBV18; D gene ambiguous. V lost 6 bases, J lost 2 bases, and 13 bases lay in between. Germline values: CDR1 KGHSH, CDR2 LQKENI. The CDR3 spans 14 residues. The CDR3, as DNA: TGTGCCAGCTCGTCAGGACTGAGCAACTATGGCTACACCTTC. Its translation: CASSSGLSNYGYTF.

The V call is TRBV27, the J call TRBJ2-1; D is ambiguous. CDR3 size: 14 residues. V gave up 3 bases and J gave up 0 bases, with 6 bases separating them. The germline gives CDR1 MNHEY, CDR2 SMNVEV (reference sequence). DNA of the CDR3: TGTGCCAGCAGTTTCGTCAGCTCCTACAATGAGCAGTTCTTC. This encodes CASSFVSSYNEQFF.

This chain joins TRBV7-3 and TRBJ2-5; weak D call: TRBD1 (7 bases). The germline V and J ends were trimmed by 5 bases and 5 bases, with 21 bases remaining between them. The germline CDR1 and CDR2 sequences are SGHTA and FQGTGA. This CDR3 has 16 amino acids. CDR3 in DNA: TGTGCCAGCAGCCCAGGCAGGGGGGAAGCCAGGGAGACCCAGTACTTC. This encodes CASSPGRGEARETQYF.

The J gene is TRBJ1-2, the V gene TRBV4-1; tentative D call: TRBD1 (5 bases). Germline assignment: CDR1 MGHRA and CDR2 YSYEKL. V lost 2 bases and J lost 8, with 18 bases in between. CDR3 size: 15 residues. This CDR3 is CASSQTEGQGYGYTF. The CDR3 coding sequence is TGCGCCAGCAGCCAAACCGAAGGGCAGGGTTACGGCTACACCTTC.

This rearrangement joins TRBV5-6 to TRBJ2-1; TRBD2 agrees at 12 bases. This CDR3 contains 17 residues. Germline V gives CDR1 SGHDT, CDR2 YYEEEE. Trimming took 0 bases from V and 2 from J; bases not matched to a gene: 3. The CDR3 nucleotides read TGTGCCAGCAGCTTGGCCAGGACTAGCGGGGCCTACAATGAGCAGTTCTTC. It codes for CASSLARTSGAYNEQFF.

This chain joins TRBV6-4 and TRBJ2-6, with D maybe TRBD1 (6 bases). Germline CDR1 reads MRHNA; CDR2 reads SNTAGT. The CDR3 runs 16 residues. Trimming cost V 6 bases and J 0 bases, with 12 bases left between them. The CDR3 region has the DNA TGTGCCAGCAGCGCCGGGACAACCTCTGGGGCCAACGTCCTGACTTTC. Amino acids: CASSAGTTSGANVLTF.

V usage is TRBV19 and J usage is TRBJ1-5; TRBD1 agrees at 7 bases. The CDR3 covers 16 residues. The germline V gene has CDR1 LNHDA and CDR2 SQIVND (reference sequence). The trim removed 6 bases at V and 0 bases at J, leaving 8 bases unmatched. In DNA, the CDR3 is TGTGCCAGTAGGCCAGGGACAGAGAATAGCAATCAGCCCCAGCATTTT. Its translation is CASRPGTENSNQPQHF.

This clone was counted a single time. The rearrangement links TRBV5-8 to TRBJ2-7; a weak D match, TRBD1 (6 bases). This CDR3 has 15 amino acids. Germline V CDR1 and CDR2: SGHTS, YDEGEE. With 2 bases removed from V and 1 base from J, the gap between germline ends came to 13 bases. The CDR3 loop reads CASSLGQLRSYEQYF. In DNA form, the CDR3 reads TGTGCCAGCAGCTTAGGACAGCTTCGTTCCTACGAGCAGTACTTC.

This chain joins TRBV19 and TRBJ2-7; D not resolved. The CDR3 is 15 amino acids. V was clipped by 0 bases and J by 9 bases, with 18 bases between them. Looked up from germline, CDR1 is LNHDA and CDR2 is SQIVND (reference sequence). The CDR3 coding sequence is TGTGCCAGTAGTATAGAGCCCCGGATGGGGATGGGGCAGTACTTC. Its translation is CASSIEPRMGMGQYF.

The CDR3 reads CASSSLAGLGDTQYF. The CDR3 DNA sequence: TGTGCCAGCAGCTCGCTAGCGGGACTAGGGGATACGCAGTATTTT. J is TRBJ2-3 and V is TRBV6-5; 9 nucleotides match TRBD2. The ends lost 6 bases at V and 6 bases at J; junction bases unmatched: 10. Per germline, CDR1 MNHEY and CDR2 SVGAGI. The CDR3 extends over 15 amino acids.

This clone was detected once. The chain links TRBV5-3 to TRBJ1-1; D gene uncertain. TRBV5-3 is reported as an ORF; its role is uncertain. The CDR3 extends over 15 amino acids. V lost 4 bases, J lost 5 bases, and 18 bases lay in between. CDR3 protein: CARSKHPRMWTEAFF. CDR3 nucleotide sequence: TGTGCCAGAAGCAAACACCCCCGGATGTGGACTGAAGCTTTCTTT.

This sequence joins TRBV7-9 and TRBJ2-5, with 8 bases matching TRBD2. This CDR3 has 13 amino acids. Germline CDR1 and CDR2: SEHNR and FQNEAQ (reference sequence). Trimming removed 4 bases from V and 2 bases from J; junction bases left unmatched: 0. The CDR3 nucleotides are TGTGCCAGCAGCTCTAGCGGGCAAGAGACCCAGTACTTC. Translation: CASSSSGQETQYF. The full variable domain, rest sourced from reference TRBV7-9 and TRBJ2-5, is DTGVSQNPRHKITKRGQNVTFRCDPISEHNRLYWYRQTLGQGPEFLTYFQNEAQLEKSRLLSDRFSAERPKGSFSTLEIQRTEQGDSAMYLCASSSSGQETQYFGPGTRLLVL.

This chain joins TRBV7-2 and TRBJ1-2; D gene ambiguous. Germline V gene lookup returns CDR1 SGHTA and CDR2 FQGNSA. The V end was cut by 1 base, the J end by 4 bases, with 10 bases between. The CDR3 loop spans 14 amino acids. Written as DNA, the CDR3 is TGTGCCAGCAGCTTAGATAGGACCGCCTATGGCTACACCTTC. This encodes CASSLDRTAYGYTF.

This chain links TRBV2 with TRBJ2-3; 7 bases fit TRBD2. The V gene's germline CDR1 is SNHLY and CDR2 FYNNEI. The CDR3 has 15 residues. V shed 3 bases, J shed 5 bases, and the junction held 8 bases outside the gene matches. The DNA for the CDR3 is TGTGCCAGCAGTGAGGAGGGAGGGCCCGAAGATACGCAGTATTTT. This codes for CASSEEGGPEDTQYF.

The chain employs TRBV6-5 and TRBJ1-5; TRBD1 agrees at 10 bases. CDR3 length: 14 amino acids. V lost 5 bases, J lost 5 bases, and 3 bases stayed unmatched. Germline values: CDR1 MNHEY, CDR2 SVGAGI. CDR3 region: CASSIDRGHQPQHF. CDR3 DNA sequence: TGTGCCAGCAGTATCGACAGGGGGCATCAGCCCCAGCATTTT.

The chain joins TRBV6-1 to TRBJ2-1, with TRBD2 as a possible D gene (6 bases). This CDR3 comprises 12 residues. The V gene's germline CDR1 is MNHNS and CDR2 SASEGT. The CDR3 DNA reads TGTGTCCTAGCGAGTTCCTACAATGAGCAGTTCTTC. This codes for CVLASSYNEQFF.

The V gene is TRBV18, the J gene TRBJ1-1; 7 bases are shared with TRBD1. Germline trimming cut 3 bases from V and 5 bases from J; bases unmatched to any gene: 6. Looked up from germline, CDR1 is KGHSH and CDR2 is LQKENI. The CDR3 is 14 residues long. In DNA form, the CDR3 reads TGTGCCAGCTCACCCAGGGGGGATAAGACTGAAGCTTTCTTT. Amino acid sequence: CASSPRGDKTEAFF.

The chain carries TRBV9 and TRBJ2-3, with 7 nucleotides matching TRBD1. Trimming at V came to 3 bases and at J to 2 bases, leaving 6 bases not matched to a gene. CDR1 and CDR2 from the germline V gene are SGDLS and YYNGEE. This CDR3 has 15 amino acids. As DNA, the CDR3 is TGTGCCAGCAGCGGAGGGGGCTATTACACAGATACGCAGTATTTT. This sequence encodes CASSGGGYYTDTQYF. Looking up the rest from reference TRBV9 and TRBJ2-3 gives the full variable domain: DSGVTQTPKHLITATGQRVTLRCSPRSGDLSVYWYQQSLDQGLQFLIQYYNGEERAKGNILERFSAQQFPDLHSELNLSSLELGDSALYFCASSGGGYYTDTQYFGPGTRLTVL.

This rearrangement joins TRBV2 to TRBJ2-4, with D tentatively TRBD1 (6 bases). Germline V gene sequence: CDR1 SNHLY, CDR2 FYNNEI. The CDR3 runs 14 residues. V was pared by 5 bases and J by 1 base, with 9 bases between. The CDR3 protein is CASSHREAKNIQYF. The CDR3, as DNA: TGTGCCAGCAGTCACAGGGAGGCCAAAAACATTCAGTACTTC. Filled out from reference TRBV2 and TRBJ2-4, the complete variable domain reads EPEVTQTPSHQVTQMGQEVILRCVPISNHLYFYWYRQILGQKVEFLVSFYNNEISEKSEIFDDQFSVERPDGSNFTLKIRSTKLEDSAMYFCASSHREAKNIQYFGAGTRLSVL.

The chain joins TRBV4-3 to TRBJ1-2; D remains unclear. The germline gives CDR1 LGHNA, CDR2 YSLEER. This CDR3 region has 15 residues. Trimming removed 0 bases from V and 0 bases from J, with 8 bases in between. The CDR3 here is CASSQDIQTNYGYTF. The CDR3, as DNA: TGCGCCAGCAGCCAAGATATCCAGACTAACTATGGCTACACCTTC.

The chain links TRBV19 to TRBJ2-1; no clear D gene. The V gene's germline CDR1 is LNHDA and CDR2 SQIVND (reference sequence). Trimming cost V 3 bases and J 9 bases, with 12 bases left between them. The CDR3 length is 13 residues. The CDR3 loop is CASSIVPLSEQFF. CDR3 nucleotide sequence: TGTGCCAGTAGTATCGTTCCCCTGAGTGAGCAGTTCTTC.

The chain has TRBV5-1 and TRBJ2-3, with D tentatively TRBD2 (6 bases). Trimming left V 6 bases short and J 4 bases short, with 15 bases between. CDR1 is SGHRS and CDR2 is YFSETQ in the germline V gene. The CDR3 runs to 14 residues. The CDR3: CASNAGGGADTQYF. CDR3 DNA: TGCGCCAGCAACGCGGGCGGAGGGGCAGATACGCAGTATTTT.

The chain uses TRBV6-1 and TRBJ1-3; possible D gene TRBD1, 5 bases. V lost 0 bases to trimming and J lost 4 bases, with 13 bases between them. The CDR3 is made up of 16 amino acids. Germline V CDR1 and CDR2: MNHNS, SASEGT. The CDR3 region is CASSEAGGITGNTIYF. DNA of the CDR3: TGTGCCAGCAGTGAAGCGGGGGGTATCACGGGAAACACCATATATTTT.

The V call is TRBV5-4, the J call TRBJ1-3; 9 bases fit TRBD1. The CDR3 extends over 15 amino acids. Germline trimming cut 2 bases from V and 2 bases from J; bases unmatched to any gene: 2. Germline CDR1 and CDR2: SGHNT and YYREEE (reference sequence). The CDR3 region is CASSLQGAAGNTIYF. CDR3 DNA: TGTGCCAGCAGCTTACAGGGGGCAGCTGGAAACACCATATATTTT.

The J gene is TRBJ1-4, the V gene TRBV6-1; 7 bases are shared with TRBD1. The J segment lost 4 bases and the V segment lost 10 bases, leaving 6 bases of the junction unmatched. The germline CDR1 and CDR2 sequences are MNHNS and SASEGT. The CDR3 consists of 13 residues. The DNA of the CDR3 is TGTGCCACACGGGGGACAGATAATGAAAAACTGTTTTTT. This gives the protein CATRGTDNEKLFF.

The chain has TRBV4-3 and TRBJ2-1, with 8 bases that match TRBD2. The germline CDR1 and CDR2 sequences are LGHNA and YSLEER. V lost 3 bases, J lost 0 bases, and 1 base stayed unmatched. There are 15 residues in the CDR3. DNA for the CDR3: TGCGCCAGCAGCCATAGCGGGAACTCCTACAATGAGCAGTTCTTC. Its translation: CASSHSGNSYNEQFF.

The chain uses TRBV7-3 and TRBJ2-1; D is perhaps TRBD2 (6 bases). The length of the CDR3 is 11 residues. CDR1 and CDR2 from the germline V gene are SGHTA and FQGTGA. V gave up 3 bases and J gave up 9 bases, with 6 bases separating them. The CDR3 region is CASSFSGEQFF. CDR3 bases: TGTGCCAGCAGCTTTAGCGGTGAGCAGTTCTTC.

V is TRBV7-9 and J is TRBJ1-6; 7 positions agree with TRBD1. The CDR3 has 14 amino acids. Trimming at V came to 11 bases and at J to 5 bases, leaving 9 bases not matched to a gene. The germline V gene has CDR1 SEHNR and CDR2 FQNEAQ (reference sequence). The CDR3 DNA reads TGTGCCGGGGACCGGGACAGCGATAATTCACCCCTCCACTTT. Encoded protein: CAGDRDSDNSPLHF.